This record concerns one T cell receptor (beta chain) sequence. Sequenced by immunoSEQ multiplex PCR; TCRdb stores in-frame clones only, minus some. Of about 99,000 clones detected, around 90% appear once; the ten largest clones hold about 2%. Seattle patients were enrolled while actively infected and followed longitudinally. The entry originates in a study of blood T cell repertoires in COVID-19. In the study overall: Both acute and convalescent COVID-19 samples were obtained from the United States, Italy and Spain.

This receptor was obtained from a man aged 50 or older with COVID-19, enrolled during active disease. Sequencing was carried out using peripheral blood.

CDR3 bases: TGTGCCAGCAGTTCGGACAGGGCCTATGGCTACACCTTC. Translated: CASSSDRAYGYTF. This chain uses TRBV27 with TRBJ1-2; 8 nucleotides agree with TRBD1. Germline trimming cut 4 bases from V and 4 bases from J; bases unmatched to any gene: 2. Germline V lookup: CDR1 MNHEY, CDR2 SMNVEV (reference sequence). CDR3 size: 13 residues.